The text below deals with one T cell receptor beta chain. This clone's antigen is unknown. The record has no base qualities; no much larger clone is one base away. The sample is drawn from a study of breast tumors, draining lymph nodes, adjacent tissues (dated by TCRdb to 2016 to 2017). Describing the broader study: TCR beta repertoires were compared across tumor, adjacent nontumor tissue and axillary lymph nodes obtained from breast cancer patients. The study aimed to assess the relationships and possible T-cell exchange between tumor, surrounding tissue and draining lymph node repertoires in human breast cancer. The investigation overall reported the following: The similarity between tumor and nontumor tissue repertoires was significantly greater in luminal-like breast cancer than in basal-like breast cancer. Tumors showed preferential V and J gene usage, and their T-cell repertoire diversity fell below that of lymph nodes yet above that of nontumor tissue. The conclusion that tumor T cells originate in lymph nodes was presented as consistent with a hypothesis rather than as directly demonstrated. The data were considered consistent with the idea that most tumor T cells come from the lymph node and then expand in tumor tissue.

V and J lose 2 bases and 4 bases, and a span of 11 bases separates them. Taken from cysteine to phenylalanine, the CDR3 has 14 residues. The sequence is cut down to CDR3 DNA, 42 bases in frame from base 1. Per the germline V gene, KGHDR is the CDR1 and SFDVKD is the CDR2. TCRdb lists the instrument as Illumina HiSeq 2000. Multiplex PCR amplification was used to build the TCR beta chain libraries. High-throughput sequencing was used to analyze the amplified TCR beta chain products. The public reads were quality trimmed at Q25 with fastp and then assembled into clones with MiXCR by TCRdb, keeping productive beta chains. Identical CDR3 protein sequences are pooled into one entry, listed with their most common genes and DNA. This sample lists 70,000 or so distinct CDR3 sequences; approximately 45% were detected once. The ten largest clones take up about 8.4% of the sample.

This sequence originates from a female donor with breast cancer. Some clones in this sample may be carry-over from other donors' samples. The chain couples TRBV24-1 to TRBJ2-7; a tentative D call is TRBD1 (5 bases match). Sample: breast tumor tissue. The CDR3 region: CATSDSRGIYEQYF. The base sequence is TGTGCCACCAGTGATTCTAGGGGCATTTACGAGCAGTACTTC.